This T cell receptor (beta chain) was recovered during a study of OX40 agonist ivuxolimab in advanced cancers. Background on the study: The drug used for patients, ivuxolimab, was an agonistic anti-OX40 (CD134) antibody. Males comprised about 84% of the group, whose mean age was roughly 64 years (range 23 to 79). Study-wide findings and caveats: Clonal expansion was seen in CD4+ and CD8+ blood T cells by week 6 at 0.1 to 3.0 mg/kg.

The CDR3 sequence is 12 residues long. Germline trimming cut 1 base from V and 8 bases from J; bases unmatched to any gene: 0. Germline CDR1 reads SGDLS; CDR2 reads YYNGEE. Sequencing used immunoSEQ multiplex PCR; TCRdb keeps in-frame clones, though not all of them. The data show some 50,000 clones, around 82% seen once. On this clone: What it binds is unknown.

Source: CD4+ or CD8+ T cells sorted from blood, taken in a trial of the OX40 agonist ivuxolimab. This TCR was sampled from an adult with an advanced solid tumor such as melanoma, head and neck, liver or kidney cancer. This rearrangement joins TRBV9 to TRBJ2-3, with 8 bases fitting TRBD2. As DNA, the CDR3 is TGTGCCAGCAGCGTACGGGGGGGTACGCAGTATTTT. Translation: CASSVRGGTQYF.